This T cell receptor (beta chain) was found in a study of cytomegalovirus exposure and HLA in healthy donors. These donors, healthy bone marrow donors, were studied. This PCR relied on a set of 60 Vbeta primers and 13 Jbeta primers. Measured with immunoSEQ multiplex PCR; TCRdb has only the in-frame clones, and not every one. Of about 180,000 clones listed, about 80% are singletons. The CDR3 covers 14 residues. Germline V lookup: CDR1 LGHNA, CDR2 YSLEER. Deletions cut 6 bases from V and 1 base from J, with 9 bases between. The chain has TRBV4-3 and TRBJ2-2; D perhaps matches TRBD1 (6 bases). This receptor was obtained from a woman between 25 and 40 years old in good health and CMV-seronegative. The specimen sequenced was PBMCs. The DNA of the CDR3 is TGCGCCAGCAGGCTGGGACAGAACACCGGGGAGCTGTTTTTT. It specifies CASRLGQNTGELFF.